This T cell receptor beta chain was obtained from a study of post-analysis software for immune sequencing data. Study results and caveats: There were several TRBV segments more frequent in patients than controls, and TRBV5-6, TRBV5-1 and TRBV20-1 were among them.

In regard to this clonotype: Its target is not known. A much larger clonotype is one base distant, so this may be a read error.

CDR3 length equals 14 residues. The J segment lost 8 bases and the V segment lost 1 base, leaving 5 bases of the junction unmatched. Germline values: CDR1 DFQATT, CDR2 SNEGSKA (reference sequence). Incorporated into the TCR beta cDNA libraries were unique molecular identifiers, which served to reduce PCR and sequencing biases. MiXCR was run by TCRdb on the PCR reads, yielding one entry per CDR3 protein. This table has a few hundred thousand distinct CDR3 sequences, 36% appearing once. The chain recombines TRBV20-1 with TRBJ2-3, with TRBD2 identical over 11 bases. The receptor comes from a girl aged 5-17 years with multiple sclerosis. Sequencing used blood. The CDR3: CSARVAGGRGTQYF. The CDR3 DNA reads as TGCAGTGCTAGAGTAGCGGGAGGGCGGGGTACGCAGTATTTT.